This T cell receptor (beta chain) is drawn from a study of blood T cell repertoires in COVID-19. The wider study: Material from acute and convalescent COVID-19 was sourced from the United States, Italy and Spain. In each case, the material was cDNA or gDNA derived from T cells, B-cell-depleted T cells, or PBMCs.

The junction had 1 base not matched to a gene; V was cut back by 0 bases and J by 7 bases. CDR1 and CDR2 (germline): LNHNV, YYDKDF (reference sequence). The CDR3 loop spans 14 amino acids. In the original workflow: The authors estimated nucleated cell counts from reference gene primer amplification. The protocol was immunoSEQ multiplex PCR, while the TCRdb copy is restricted to in-frame clones and leaves out a portion. The DNA gave D and trimming, while V, J and clone size come from that table. This sample has tens of thousands of clones, with 75% to 90% found just once. The sequencing input was peripheral blood. The TCR originated in a human donor in a cohort sampled during active COVID-19. The chain is built from TRBV15 and TRBJ2-5; 11 nucleotides align to TRBD2. The DNA for the CDR3 is TGTGCCACCAGCAGAGACACTAGCGGGGGGACCCAGTACTTC. Amino acid sequence: CATSRDTSGGTQYF.